Shown below are 3 T cell receptor beta chains from a single sample sequenced in a study of OX40 agonist ivuxolimab in advanced cancers. The assay was immunoSEQ multiplex PCR, and TCRdb's table has in-frame clones only and misses some. The profile shows about 34,000 clones, approximately 80% of them singletons. The sample was CD4+ or CD8+ T cells sorted from blood, taken in a trial of the OX40 agonist ivuxolimab. These TCRs come from an adult with an advanced solid tumor such as melanoma, head and neck, liver or kidney cancer.

On this clone itself: The same CDR3 arises from other DNA sequences in this sample as well. The rearrangement uses TRBV9 and TRBJ2-1; TRBD1 is a possible D gene (5 bases). Germline V CDR1 and CDR2: SGDLS, YYNGEE. V lost 0 bases to trimming and J lost 10 bases, with 14 bases between them. The CDR3 contains 14 residues. DNA of the CDR3: TGTGCCAGCAGCGTAGAGGAAAAGGGGAACGAGCAGTTCTTC. It translates to CASSVEEKGNEQFF.

This clone was detected a few times. This chain uses TRBV6-1 with TRBJ2-7; D ambiguous. Germline V CDR1 and CDR2: MNHNS, SASEGT. Trimming stripped 2 bases from V and 4 bases from J, with 12 bases between. There are 14 residues in the CDR3. The CDR3 is CASSEMAENYEQYF. Written as DNA, the CDR3 is TGTGCCAGCAGTGAAATGGCGGAGAATTACGAGCAGTACTTC.

This clone has just one count. The V and J genes are TRBV28 and TRBJ1-1; no definite D call. CDR3 length equals 12 residues. The germline V gene has CDR1 MDHEN and CDR2 SYDVKM. The V end lost 10 bases, the J end lost 4 bases, and 13 bases lay between the germline ends. The CDR3 is CATSRGSTEAFF. Here the CDR3 DNA reads TGTGCCACTAGTCGGGGAAGCACTGAAGCTTTCTTT. Looking up the rest from reference TRBV28 and TRBJ1-1 gives the full variable domain: DVKVTQSSRYLVKRTGEKVFLECVQDMDHENMFWYRQDPGLGLRLIYFSYDVKMKEKGDIPEGYSVSREKKERFSLILESASTNQTSMYLCATSRGSTEAFFGQGTRLTVV.